The clone carrying this T cell receptor (beta chain) has more than one count but fewer than ten. The antigen remains undetermined. The source of the sample is a study of identical twins. Findings of the study overall: Models underestimated how often monozygotic twins shared out-of-frame TCR alpha.

TCRdb recomputed calls from the 5' RACE reads with MiXCR, one row per CDR3 protein. The sample has roughly 350,000 distinct CDR3 sequences, roughly 9% seen once. Losses at the gene ends were 2 bases for V and 5 bases for J; bases not matched to a gene: 5. The V gene's germline CDR1 is SGHAT and CDR2 FQNNGV. CDR3 length: 15 residues. Healthy Caucasians made up all donors. V and J are TRBV11-2 and TRBJ2-5, with TRBD2 matching 10 bases. The receptor was derived from a woman aged 50 to 60 in good health. Sequenced: naive T cells sorted from blood. This chain's CDR3 is CASSLSGRGGETQYF. Written as DNA, the CDR3 is TGTGCCAGCAGCTTAAGCGGGAGGGGCGGGGAGACCCAGTACTTC.